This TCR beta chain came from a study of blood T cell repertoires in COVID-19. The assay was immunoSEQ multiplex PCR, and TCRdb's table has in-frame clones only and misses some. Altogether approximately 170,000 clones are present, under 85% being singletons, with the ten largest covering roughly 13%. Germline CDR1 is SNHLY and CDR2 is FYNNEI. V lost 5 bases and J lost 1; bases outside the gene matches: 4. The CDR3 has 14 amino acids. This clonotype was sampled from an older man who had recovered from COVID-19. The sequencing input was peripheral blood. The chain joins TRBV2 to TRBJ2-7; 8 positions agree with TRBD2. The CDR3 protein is CASSLSSGSYEQYF. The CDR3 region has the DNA TGTGCCAGCAGTCTTTCTAGCGGGTCCTACGAGCAGTACTTC.